The 25 T cell receptor beta chains presented below share a single source sample, sequenced in a study of T-cell memory formation after mild COVID-19. TCRdb reprocessed the 5' RACE reads with MiXCR, giving one entry per CDR3 protein. The sample has hundreds of thousands of distinct CDR3 sequences; 20% to 25% are singletons. Material for sequencing was PBMCs or a T cell subset sorted from them (not recorded which). The receptor source for this set is an adult woman who had mild COVID-19 (a few samples of this study predate the infection). Cell type and time point are not known.

This clonotype showed up just a few times. The V gene is TRBV2, the J gene TRBJ2-3, with D maybe TRBD1 (6 bases). V was trimmed by 4 bases and J by 6 bases, leaving 8 bases between them. The CDR3 is made up of 12 amino acids. CDR1 SNHLY and CDR2 FYNNEI come from the germline V gene. The CDR3 coding sequence is TGTGCCAGCAGTGTTAGGGGGGATACGCAGTATTTT. Translated: CASSVRGDTQYF.

This clonotype was seen only a few times. The chain uses TRBV13 and TRBJ2-7; 7 nucleotides line up with TRBD1. The germline V gene encodes CDR1 PRHDT and CDR2 FYEKMQ (reference sequence). V was clipped by 4 bases and J by 3 bases; unmatched bases: 6. CDR3 length: 14 amino acids. The CDR3 is CASSSGTVIYEQYF. The CDR3 coding sequence is TGTGCCAGCAGCTCCGGGACAGTGATCTACGAGCAGTACTTC.

This clonotype was seen a few times. The V call is TRBV15, the J call TRBJ2-2; TRBD1 agrees at 9 bases. Germline trimming cut 2 bases from V and 6 bases from J; bases unmatched to any gene: 7. This CDR3 is built from 16 residues. CDR1 LNHNV and CDR2 YYDKDF come from the germline V gene (reference sequence). This chain's CDR3 is CATSRPGQGRSGELFF. CDR3 DNA: TGTGCCACCAGCAGACCCGGACAGGGGAGGTCCGGGGAGCTGTTTTTT. Full variable domain (missing parts from reference TRBV15 and TRBJ2-2): DAMVIQNPRYQVTQFGKPVTLSCSQTLNHNVMYWYQQKSSQAPKLLFHYYDKDFNNEADTPDNFQSRRPNTSFCFLDIRSPGLGDTAMYLCATSRPGQGRSGELFFGEGSRLTVL.

This clonotype has just a few counts. The chain combines TRBV29-1 with TRBJ2-3; D is uncertain. CDR1 and CDR2 (germline): SQVTM, ANQGSEA. Trimming shortened V by 4 bases and J by 4 bases, and 6 bases separated the two germline ends. CDR3 size: 11 residues. CDR3 coding DNA: TGCAGCGTTGGGTATCCAGATACGCAGTATTTT. This codes for CSVGYPDTQYF.

The chain couples TRBV12-3 or TRBV12-4 to TRBJ2-1, with 11 bases matching TRBD2. The CDR3 loop spans 16 amino acids. Germline trimming cut 5 bases from V and 4 bases from J; bases unmatched to any gene: 7. The CDR3 loop reads CASSPTSGALYNEQFF. CDR3 sequence (DNA): TGTGCCAGCAGTCCGACTAGCGGGGCCTTATACAATGAGCAGTTCTTC.

This clonotype was observed a handful of times. The V gene is TRBV14, the J gene TRBJ2-2; TRBD1 aligns across 7 bases. Germline V CDR1 and CDR2: SGHDN, FVKESK. This CDR3 has 15 amino acids. With V trimmed by 1 base and J by 5 bases, 4 bases remained unmatched. This CDR3 is CASSQATGWTGELFF. The CDR3 nucleotides are TGTGCCAGCAGCCAAGCGACAGGGTGGACCGGGGAGCTGTTTTTT. Together with reference TRBV14 and TRBJ2-2, the CDR3 gives the full variable domain: EAGVTQFPSHSVIEKGQTVTLRCDPISGHDNLYWYRRVMGKEIKFLLHFVKESKQDESGMPNNRFLAERTGGTYSTLKVQPAELEDSGVYFCASSQATGWTGELFFGEGSRLTVL.

The chain has TRBV7-9 and TRBJ2-7; the D call may be TRBD1 or TRBD2 (5 bases each). The length of the CDR3 is 13 residues. The germline V gene encodes CDR1 SEHNR and CDR2 FQNEAQ (reference sequence). V was trimmed by 6 bases and J by 6 bases, leaving 15 bases between them. The CDR3: CASRLDSLGEQYF. CDR3 nucleotide sequence: TGTGCCAGCAGACTAGACAGCCTCGGCGAGCAGTACTTC.

Only a few counts were recorded for this clonotype. The V gene is TRBV29-1, the J gene TRBJ2-1; D is uncertain. The CDR3 is made up of 13 amino acids. V was cut by 2 bases and J by 0 bases, with 5 bases left in between. Germline V lookup: CDR1 SQVTM, CDR2 ANQGSEA. The CDR3 region has the DNA TGCAGCGTTGAATTTACCTCCTACAATGAGCAGTTCTTC. Protein product: CSVEFTSYNEQFF.

This chain links TRBV4-1 with TRBJ1-1, with D uncertain. The CDR3 runs 14 residues. V shed 1 base and J shed 0 bases, with 6 bases lying between them. CDR1 is MGHRA, CDR2 YSYEKL, per germline. The CDR3 sequence: CASSQAPMNTEAFF. The CDR3 DNA follows: TGCGCCAGCAGCCAAGCACCTATGAACACTGAAGCTTTCTTT.

V gene TRBV13 combines with J gene TRBJ1-2, with D possibly TRBD1 on 5 matching bases. Germline lookup yields CDR1 PRHDT and CDR2 FYEKMQ (reference sequence). V was pared by 1 base and J by 2 bases, with 14 bases between. CDR3 length: 16 amino acids. CDR3 nucleotides: TGTGCCAGCAGCTTAGTGGCACGGGGACCCAACTATGGCTACACCTTC. Its translation: CASSLVARGPNYGYTF. Supplemented by reference TRBV13 and TRBJ1-2, the full variable domain reads AAGVIQSPRHLIKEKRETATLKCYPIPRHDTVYWYQQGPGQDPQFLISFYEKMQSDKGSIPDRFSAQQFSDYHSELNMSSLELGDSALYFCASSLVARGPNYGYTFGSGTRLTVV.

This clonotype was seen a handful of times. This chain connects TRBV11-2 to TRBJ1-2; TRBD1 aligns across 7 bases. The CDR3 has 13 residues. Germline V gives CDR1 SGHAT, CDR2 FQNNGV. Germline trimming cut 6 bases from V and 5 bases from J; bases unmatched to any gene: 6. The CDR3 nucleotides are TGTGCCAGCAGTTACGACAGGGAATATGGCTACACCTTC. It yields the protein CASSYDREYGYTF.

This clonotype was counted at least ten times. V is TRBV7-8 and J is TRBJ2-7; weak D call: TRBD2 (5 bases). The germline gives CDR1 SGHVS, CDR2 FQNEAQ. V was trimmed by 4 bases and J by 4 bases, leaving 17 bases between them. The CDR3 runs to 15 residues. The DNA of the CDR3 is TGTGCCAGCAGCTGGGTTCGAACCCGGGGTTACGAGCAGTACTTC. It is translated as CASSWVRTRGYEQYF.

This clonotype came up a few times. The chain carries TRBV5-6 and TRBJ2-7; 11 bases fit TRBD2. Germline CDR1 and CDR2: SGHDT and YYEEEE. CDR3 length equals 17 residues. Losses at the gene ends were 5 bases for V and 0 bases for J; bases not matched to a gene: 10. The CDR3 bases are TGTGCCAGCAGGTATGTGGGACTAGCGGATAGCTCCTACGAGCAGTACTTC. This sequence encodes CASRYVGLADSSYEQYF.

The chain links TRBV18 to TRBJ1-2; perhaps TRBD1 as D (6 bases). V shed 3 bases and J shed 6 bases, with 14 bases lying between them. Per the germline V gene, CDR1 is KGHSH and CDR2 is LQKENI. The CDR3 is 14 amino acids. The CDR3 region has the DNA TGTGCCAGCTCACCCGGCGGGGGCGAGGATGGCTACACCTTC. It codes for CASSPGGGEDGYTF.

The chain has TRBV9 and TRBJ1-3, with D tentatively TRBD1 (5 bases). Deletions cut 2 bases from V and 1 base from J, with 10 bases between. Germline V gene lookup returns CDR1 SGDLS and CDR2 YYNGEE. The CDR3 is 15 residues long. In nucleotides, the CDR3 is TGTGCCAGCAGCGTGGGGGACGGTTCTGGAAACACCATATATTTT. Protein sequence: CASSVGDGSGNTIYF. Full variable domain (remainder filled in from reference TRBV9 and TRBJ1-3): DSGVTQTPKHLITATGQRVTLRCSPRSGDLSVYWYQQSLDQGLQFLIQYYNGEERAKGNILERFSAQQFPDLHSELNLSSLELGDSALYFCASSVGDGSGNTIYFGEGSWLTVV.

This clonotype was picked up a small number of times. The chain employs TRBV15 and TRBJ1-6, with D perhaps matching TRBD1 (6 bases). Trimming removed 0 bases at V and 8 bases at J, with 14 bases between. CDR1 is LNHNV and CDR2 is YYDKDF in the germline V gene (reference sequence). CDR3 length: 16 amino acids. The CDR3 here is CATSRDLGGPDSPLHF. DNA for the CDR3: TGTGCCACCAGCAGAGATCTGGGGGGGCCCGATTCACCCCTCCACTTT.

This clonotype was picked up a small number of times. J is TRBJ2-6 and V is TRBV18, with D possibly being TRBD1 (6 bases). The CDR3 has 17 residues. Germline lookup yields CDR1 KGHSH and CDR2 LQKENI. Between the trimmed V and J ends, which lost 2 bases and 2 bases, there was a span of 13 bases. CDR3 in amino acids: CASSPLVQGTGANVLTF. The CDR3 DNA sequence: TGTGCCAGCTCACCATTAGTACAGGGAACTGGGGCCAACGTCCTGACTTTC. Filled out from reference TRBV18 and TRBJ2-6, the complete variable domain reads NAGVMQNPRHLVRRRGQEARLRCSPMKGHSHVYWYRQLPEEGLKFMVYLQKENIIDESGMPKERFSAEFPKEGPSILRIQQVVRGDSAAYFCASSPLVQGTGANVLTFGAGSRLTVL.

This clonotype has only a few counts. This rearrangement joins TRBV19 to TRBJ2-1, with TRBD2 matching over 11 bases. The ends lost 1 base at V and 16 bases at J; junction bases unmatched: 12. The germline V gene has CDR1 LNHDA and CDR2 SQIVND (reference sequence). This CDR3 region has 15 residues. CDR3 bases: TGTGCCAGTAGTATAGGTTGGCTAGCGGGAGGCCCATTCTTCTTC. Its protein product is CASSIGWLAGGPFFF.

The chain employs TRBV4-2 and TRBJ2-3; D is possibly TRBD2 (7 bases). The V gene's germline CDR1 is LGHNA and CDR2 YNFKEQ. The CDR3 consists of 16 residues. V was trimmed by 0 bases and J by 5 bases, leaving 15 bases between them. CDR3 protein: CASSQEFRGAGDTQYF. CDR3 sequence (DNA): TGTGCCAGCAGCCAAGAATTCCGGGGGGCCGGAGATACGCAGTATTTT.

This clonotype showed up just a few times. The chain recombines TRBV5-1 with TRBJ2-7, with D possibly matching TRBD1 (6 bases). The CDR3 is 14 amino acids. Trimming cost V 1 base and J 5 bases, with 13 bases left between them. Per germline, CDR1 SGHRS and CDR2 YFSETQ. CDR3 in amino acids: CASSLPRQVDEQYF. CDR3 nucleotides: TGCGCCAGCAGCTTGCCGAGACAGGTCGACGAGCAGTACTTC. The variable domain in full, completed from reference TRBV5-1 and TRBJ2-7, reads KAGVTQTPRYLIKTRGQQVTLSCSPISGHRSVSWYQQTPGQGLQFLFEYFSETQRNKGNFPGRFSGRQFSNSRSEMNVSTLELGDSALYLCASSLPRQVDEQYFGPGTRLTVT.

The genes are TRBV4-3 and TRBJ2-5; no firm D call. This CDR3 spans 17 amino acids. V was trimmed by 0 bases and J by 5 bases, leaving 19 bases between them. Germline V gene sequence: CDR1 LGHNA, CDR2 YSLEER. The CDR3 loop is CASSQERSESCGETQYF. The DNA of the CDR3 is TGCGCCAGCAGCCAAGAGAGGTCGGAGTCTTGTGGGGAGACCCAGTACTTC.

The J gene is TRBJ2-7, the V gene TRBV6-2 or TRBV6-3, with 8 bases identical to TRBD2. Per germline, CDR1 MNHEY and CDR2 SVGEGT. V shed 4 bases, J shed 2 bases, and the junction held 7 bases outside the gene matches. The CDR3 is 15 residues long. CDR3 amino acids: CASSSGLALTYEQYF. The CDR3 nucleotides are TGTGCCAGCAGTTCCGGACTAGCTCTAACCTACGAGCAGTACTTC.

A few counts support this clonotype. The chain employs TRBV20-1 and TRBJ2-5, with TRBD2 matching 7 bases. Germline V gene lookup returns CDR1 DFQATT and CDR2 SNEGSKA (reference sequence). The CDR3 is made up of 15 amino acids. Trimming at V came to 0 bases and at J to 5 bases, leaving 9 bases not matched to a gene. CDR3 protein: CSARDGAGDRETQYF. The CDR3 DNA is TGCAGTGCTAGAGATGGGGCGGGAGATCGCGAGACCCAGTACTTC.

J is TRBJ1-5 and V is TRBV19, with D uncertain. Trimming stripped 7 bases from V and 1 base from J, with 11 bases between. Germline CDR1 LNHDA, CDR2 SQIVND (reference sequence). CDR3 size: 14 residues. The CDR3 is CASIESGSNQPQHF. CDR3 coding DNA: TGTGCCAGTATTGAGTCGGGGAGCAATCAGCCCCAGCATTTT.

Only a few counts were recorded for this clonotype. The V and J genes are TRBV7-8 and TRBJ2-2; 8 bases fit TRBD1. Germline values: CDR1 SGHVS, CDR2 FQNEAQ. The junction had 7 bases not matched to a gene; V was cut back by 5 bases and J by 2 bases. CDR3 length: 16 residues. The CDR3 sequence: CASSVRQGSNTGELFF. The CDR3 DNA reads as TGTGCCAGCAGCGTTAGACAGGGGTCCAACACCGGGGAGCTGTTTTTT.